The 15 T cell receptor beta chains listed next were all sequenced from one sample in a study of blood T cell repertoires in COVID-19. The protocol was immunoSEQ multiplex PCR, while the TCRdb copy is restricted to in-frame clones and leaves out a portion. The data contain about 180,000 clones, roughly nine tenths of them singletons. Sequencing was performed on peripheral blood. Source of these receptors: a man aged 18 to 29 who had recovered from COVID-19.

The V gene is TRBV9, the J gene TRBJ1-4; possible D gene TRBD1, 6 bases. CDR1 SGDLS and CDR2 YYNGEE come from the germline V gene. CDR3 length: 14 residues. Trimming cost V 3 bases and J 5 bases, with 11 bases left between them. This CDR3 reads CASSAGQQNEKLFF. Here the CDR3 DNA reads TGTGCCAGCAGCGCCGGACAGCAAAATGAAAAACTGTTTTTT.

About this clone: Relative to the germline gene, one junction end is altered; a read error may explain this. The V and J genes are TRBV5-6 and TRBJ2-1; TRBD2 agrees at 8 bases. Germline V lookup: CDR1 SGHDT, CDR2 YYEEEE. There are 12 residues in the CDR3. CDR3 loop: CASSLGGREVIF. CDR3 DNA: TGTGCCAGCAGCTTGGGAGGGCGGGAGGTGATCTTC. Using reference TRBV5-6 and TRBJ2-1 for the parts outside the CDR3, the full variable domain is DAGVTQSPTHLIKTRGQQVTLRCSPKSGHDTVSWYQQALGQGPQFIFQYYEEEERQRGNFPDRFSGHQFPNYSSELNVNALLLGDSALYLCASSLGGREVIFGPGTRLTVL.

Notes on this clone: This sample also contains other DNA sequences that code for the same CDR3. The V gene is TRBV5-6, the J gene TRBJ2-7; D is ambiguous. This CDR3 has 13 residues. The V gene's germline CDR1 is SGHDT and CDR2 YYEEEE. V dropped 2 bases and J dropped 0 bases, with 6 bases sitting between them. CDR3 loop: CASSFGSSYEQYF. In DNA form, the CDR3 reads TGTGCCAGCAGCTTTGGTAGCTCCTACGAGCAGTACTTC.

CDR3 nucleotides: TGTGCCAGCAGTGACCTGGCTAGCGGAGTCGGCGAGCAGTACTTC. The encoded protein is CASSDLASGVGEQYF. V usage is TRBV2 and J usage is TRBJ2-7, with 7 bases aligning to TRBD2. With V trimmed by 3 bases and J by 6 bases, 11 bases remained unmatched. Germline V gene sequence: CDR1 SNHLY, CDR2 FYNNEI. The CDR3 runs 15 residues.

The chain employs TRBV28 and TRBJ2-5, with 10 bases that match TRBD1. The length of the CDR3 is 16 residues. The germline V gene has CDR1 MDHEN and CDR2 SYDVKM. With V trimmed by 4 bases and J by 5 bases, 10 bases remained unmatched. This CDR3 is CASSSPGQGLEETQYF. CDR3 nucleotide sequence: TGTGCCAGCAGTTCTCCGGGACAGGGGTTAGAGGAGACCCAGTACTTC.

The CDR3 here is CASSIKRDIYEQYF. CDR3 sequence (DNA): TGTGCCAGTAGTATCAAGCGGGACATTTACGAGCAGTACTTC. The chain has TRBV19 and TRBJ2-7, with a weak D call TRBD2 (7 bases). The CDR3 totals 14 residues. CDR1 and CDR2 from the germline V gene are LNHDA and SQIVND (reference sequence). Trimming left V 3 bases short and J 4 bases short, with 13 bases between.

The V and J genes are TRBV6-6 and TRBJ1-1; 7 positions match TRBD1. The V and J ends lost 6 bases and 8 bases, in that order; junction bases with no gene match: 6. CDR1 and CDR2 (germline): MNHNY, SVGAGI (reference sequence). This CDR3 is built from 12 residues. The CDR3 sequence is CASRRQGTEAFF. DNA for the CDR3: TGTGCCAGCAGAAGACAGGGCACCGAAGCTTTCTTT.

The gene calls are TRBV6-1 and TRBJ2-5, with 10 bases matching TRBD2. Per the germline V gene, CDR1 is MNHNS and CDR2 is SASEGT. The V gene end was trimmed by 2 bases and the J gene end by 5 bases; junction bases not matched to a gene: 5. The CDR3 runs 15 residues. The CDR3 sequence is CASSELAGAQETQYF. The DNA for the CDR3 is TGTGCCAGCAGTGAACTAGCGGGGGCACAGGAGACCCAGTACTTC.

J is TRBJ2-1 and V is TRBV7-2, with D possibly being TRBD1 (5 bases). The germline V gene encodes CDR1 SGHTA and CDR2 FQGNSA. The CDR3 is made up of 16 amino acids. V was clipped by 5 bases and J by 3 bases, with 17 bases between them. CDR3 region: CASSPRAGPLYNEQFF. Written as DNA, the CDR3 is TGTGCCAGCAGCCCACGGGCAGGGCCCCTCTACAATGAGCAGTTCTTC.

The V call is TRBV30, the J call TRBJ1-1; D not certain. The CDR3 is 14 amino acids. With 1 base removed from V and 1 base from J, the gap between germline ends came to 10 bases. Germline CDR1 is GTSNPN and CDR2 is SVGIG (reference sequence). The chain's CDR3 is CAWSASKWNTEAFF. The CDR3 DNA follows: TGTGCCTGGAGTGCTAGTAAATGGAACACTGAAGCTTTCTTT.

The table lists this clone with a count of one. This rearrangement joins TRBV2 to TRBJ1-6; D unresolved. The CDR3 is 12 amino acids. CDR1 and CDR2 from the germline V gene are SNHLY and FYNNEI. Trimming shortened V by 5 bases and J by 5 bases, and 4 bases separated the two germline ends. CDR3 DNA: TGTGCCAGCAGTCAAAATAATTCACCCCTCCACTTT. It yields the protein CASSQNNSPLHF.

The chain joins TRBV7-3 to TRBJ2-3; 9 nucleotides match TRBD1. The ends lost 4 bases at V and 8 bases at J; junction bases unmatched: 10. This CDR3 spans 15 amino acids. Germline V gene data show CDR1 as SGHTA and CDR2 as FQGTGA. CDR3 residues: CASSSAGQGGGTQYF. In DNA form, the CDR3 reads TGTGCCAGCAGCTCAGCGGGACAGGGCGGCGGTACGCAGTATTTT. Filled out from reference TRBV7-3 and TRBJ2-3, the complete variable domain reads GAGVSQTPSNKVTEKGKYVELRCDPISGHTALYWYRQSLGQGPEFLIYFQGTGAADDSGLPNDRFFAVRPEGSVSTLKIQRTERGDSAVYLCASSSAGQGGGTQYFGPGTRLTVL.

The gene calls are TRBV3-1 (or the pseudogene TRBV3-2) and TRBJ1-4, with D possibly TRBD1 on 5 matching bases. The CDR3 consists of 14 residues. The germline CDR1 and CDR2 sequences are LGHDT and YNNKEL (reference sequence). The V and J ends lost 2 bases and 8 bases respectively, with 12 bases between them. CDR3 in amino acids: CASSQQGAGEKLFF. For the CDR3, the DNA is TGTGCCAGCAGCCAACAGGGCGCCGGGGAAAAACTGTTTTTT.

This rearrangement joins TRBV6-2 or TRBV6-3 to TRBJ1-2, with 9 bases fitting TRBD1. This CDR3 region has 16 residues. Germline CDR1 reads MNHEY; CDR2 reads SVGEGT. J was trimmed by 1 base and V by 2 bases; bases with no gene match: 5. The CDR3 DNA sequence: TGTGCCAGCAGTTACGGGGGACAGGGAAATAACTATGGCTACACCTTC. Translation gives CASSYGGQGNNYGYTF.

The chain combines TRBV28 with TRBJ2-7, with TRBD1 matching over 7 bases. The germline CDR1 and CDR2 sequences are MDHEN and SYDVKM. Trimming took 4 bases from V and 2 from J; bases not matched to a gene: 11. The CDR3 has 16 amino acids. CDR3 coding DNA: TGTGCCAGCAGTTCCCCCGGGACAGCGGAAACCTACGAGCAGTACTTC. It is translated as CASSSPGTAETYEQYF.